This T cell receptor beta chain emerged from a study of cytomegalovirus exposure and HLA in healthy donors. General study findings and limits: In a later analysis, the majority of CMV-associated beta chains seemingly showed HLA restriction. Within an earlier analysis, most TCR beta V segments proved productive either about 87% or about 30% of the time. A later analysis reported that several of the most significant clusters appeared to be linked to common viral pathogens, among them Epstein-Barr virus.

It was with 60 Vbeta and 13 Jbeta primers that the PCR ran. Sequenced by immunoSEQ multiplex PCR; TCRdb stores in-frame clones only, minus some. The table records over 85,000 clones, about 80% of them present only once. As to this clone: What it recognizes is unknown.

Sequencing was done on a sample of PBMCs. This sequence was found in a man aged 35-49 years in good health and CMV-seronegative.

The CDR3 nucleotides read TGTGCCAGCAGCCCCACCAGGGGAAATGGCTACACCTTC. It translates to CASSPTRGNGYTF. This chain connects TRBV5-4 to TRBJ1-2; D is perhaps TRBD1 (6 bases). Germline lookup yields CDR1 SGHNT and CDR2 YYREEE (reference sequence). This CDR3 spans 13 amino acids. V lost 4 bases to trimming and J lost 6 bases, with 13 bases between them.